This TCR beta chain was sequenced in a study of vaccination and CD4 T cells after COVID-19. The wider study: The convalescent group had six males, four females, seven Caucasians, two Asians, one multiracial. Taking of post-vaccine samples occurred a median approximately 76 days after dose two (range 14 to 241).

From germline, CDR1 is MNHEY and CDR2 SVGEGT. V was pared by 6 bases and J by 2 bases, with 10 bases of the junction left unmatched. The CDR3 runs 16 residues. Turning to this clonotype: Its antigen is still unknown.

Stated treatment: roughly 11-day PBMC culture with coronavirus spike peptide pools or control peptides (ViraFEST assay). ViraFEST relied on peptide pools to expand antigen-specific T cells; the TCRs were sequenced afterward. With the Oncomine TCR Beta short-read assay, DNA from cultured CD4+ T cells was sequenced. Each CDR3 protein is one row after TCRdb ran MiXCR on the PCR reads. The table lists approximately 12,000 distinct CDR3 sequences, about 40% of them singletons. This receptor was identified in a human donor who had recovered from COVID-19. Source material: CD4+ T cells from blood, cultured in vitro. The chain recombines TRBV6-2 or TRBV6-3 with TRBJ2-3, with 8 positions matching TRBD2. This chain's CDR3 is CASSHRAGGSTDTQYF. In DNA, the CDR3 is TGTGCCAGCAGCCACCGGGCGGGGGGCTCCACAGATACGCAGTATTTT.